In its sample, the clone carrying this TCR beta chain was seen a few times. What it binds is unknown. CDR3 length equals 15 residues. Per the germline V gene, CDR1 is SGHTA and CDR2 is FQGNSA. V was pared by 5 bases and J by 3 bases, with 16 bases between. This record comes from a study of T cell repertoires in cytomegalovirus infection. Broader study findings: Cumulated frequencies of public TCR beta families served to identify carriers of CMV plus the relevant HLA.

TCRdb re-called the reads with MiXCR, one entry per CDR3 protein. The profile shows around 100,000 distinct CDR3 sequences, around 9.1% of them singletons. Sequenced: PBMCs, sequenced either directly or after in vitro stimulation (not recorded which). The chain carries TRBV7-2 and TRBJ1-1; a weak D match, TRBD1 (6 bases). This TCR derives from a human donor in good health (CMV status not recorded). Some clones in this sample may be carry-over from other donors' samples. This CDR3 is CASSLRTGTDTEAFF. CDR3 sequence (DNA): TGTGCCAGCAGCCTACGTACAGGGACTGACACTGAAGCTTTCTTT.